This T cell receptor (beta chain) comes out of a study of CD8 T cells in ankylosing spondylitis. Germline V gene data show CDR1 as SGHTA and CDR2 as FQGNSA. The CDR3 sequence is 14 residues long. V was pared by 2 bases and J by 7 bases, with 1 base of the junction left unmatched. This clonotype came up many times. Antigen specificity is unknown. General study results and limits: Roughly eight highly homologous variants made up a TCR beta motif that seemed to typify ankylosing spondylitis blood.

For TCR beta, libraries came from quantitative 5'-RACE with molecular barcodes. TCRdb recomputed calls from the 5' RACE reads with MiXCR, one row per CDR3 protein. The sample lists 700,000 to 1,000,000 distinct CDR3 sequences; roughly 12% were seen once. The chain links TRBV7-2 to TRBJ1-6, with 8 bases matching TRBD1. The receptor was derived from a male donor with ankylosing spondylitis. The sequenced sample was blood, either unsorted or a sorted T cell fraction (not recorded which). CDR3 residues: CASSLYRGNSPLHF. CDR3 nucleotide sequence: TGTGCCAGCAGCTTATACAGGGGGAATTCACCCCTCCACTTT.